The 8 T cell receptor beta chains presented below share a single source sample, sequenced in a study of cytotoxic CD8 clonotypes in ibrutinib-treated CLL (dated by TCRdb to the early 2020s). The protocol used for the library was the immunoSEQ multiplex PCR assay. TCRdb took over this immuneACCESS table, retaining in-frame rearrangements with V and J assigned. Such tables are incomplete; in checked studies, under half of the missing clones stem from an unresolved V gene, and the remainder is unexplained. Present in this sample are fewer than 100,000 clones, about 86% of which were seen just once. Roughly 5.4% of the sample is in the top ten clones. The starting material was PBMCs, obtained before ibrutinib treatment. These receptors all stem from a human donor with chronic lymphocytic leukemia.

A single count supports this clone. The gene calls are TRBV28 and TRBJ1-2; D is possibly TRBD1 (6 bases). Between the trimmed V and J ends, which lost 6 bases and 3 bases, there was a span of 14 bases. CDR1 and CDR2 (germline): MDHEN, SYDVKM. The CDR3 has 14 residues. The CDR3 loop is CASREVGQHYGYTF. The CDR3 DNA is TGTGCCAGCAGGGAGGTAGGACAGCACTATGGCTACACCTTC.

The sample holds a few counts of this clone. The V and J genes are TRBV7-9 and TRBJ1-1; TRBD1 might be the D (5 bases). Trimming removed 2 bases at V and 1 base at J, with 11 bases between. Germline loops: CDR1 SEHNR, CDR2 FQNEAQ (reference sequence). The CDR3 sequence is 15 residues long. CDR3 amino acids: CASSLRDGSNTEAFF. The CDR3 DNA reads TGTGCCAGCAGCTTAAGGGACGGCTCGAACACTGAAGCTTTCTTT. Based on the CDR3 plus reference TRBV7-9 and TRBJ1-1, the full variable domain is DTGVSQNPRHKITKRGQNVTFRCDPISEHNRLYWYRQTLGQGPEFLTYFQNEAQLEKSRLLSDRFSAERPKGSFSTLEIQRTEQGDSAMYLCASSLRDGSNTEAFFGQGTRLTVV.

The chain combines TRBV4-3 with TRBJ2-7, with D possibly being TRBD2 (5 bases). Germline CDR1 and CDR2: LGHNA and YSLEER. V lost 0 bases, J lost 3 bases, and 9 bases lay in between. The CDR3 loop spans 14 amino acids. The CDR3 spells CASSQERVLYEQYF. For the CDR3, the DNA is TGCGCCAGCAGCCAAGAGAGGGTACTCTACGAGCAGTACTTC.

The CDR3 is CASSPPGDRGAGELFF. The CDR3 bases are TGTGCCAGCTCACCACCGGGAGACAGGGGGGCCGGGGAGCTGTTTTTT. V gene TRBV18 combines with J gene TRBJ2-2; TRBD1 agrees at 9 bases. The V gene's germline CDR1 is KGHSH and CDR2 LQKENI. V lost 0 bases, J lost 6 bases, and 5 bases stayed unmatched. The CDR3 has 16 amino acids.

The V gene is TRBV25-1, the J gene TRBJ2-3, with D unclear. With 3 bases removed from V and 0 bases from J, the gap between germline ends came to 19 bases. This CDR3 spans 18 amino acids. Germline assignment: CDR1 MGHDK and CDR2 SYGVNS. CDR3 DNA: TGTGCCAGCAGTGAGTCGACAAGAACCCCCACTAGCACAGATACGCAGTATTTT. Protein: CASSESTRTPTSTDTQYF.

V gene TRBV27 combines with J gene TRBJ2-7; tentatively, D is TRBD1 or TRBD2 (5 bases each). The CDR3 sequence is 19 residues long. V lost 4 bases and J lost 1, with 26 bases in between. CDR1 is MNHEY, CDR2 SMNVEV, per germline (reference sequence). The CDR3 nucleotides read TGTGCCAGCAGTTCCCCAAGGTACATGGCAGGGACCCCTTCCTACGAGCAGTACTTC. Residues: CASSSPRYMAGTPSYEQYF.

The rearrangement joins TRBV20-1 to TRBJ1-2; D call uncertain. Germline V gene lookup returns CDR1 DFQATT and CDR2 SNEGSKA (reference sequence). Trimming removed 6 bases from V and 12 bases from J, with 14 bases in between. This CDR3 is built from 10 residues. CDR3 protein: CSARRPPDTF. The CDR3 DNA reads as TGCAGTGCCCGAAGGCCCCCGGACACCTTC.

J is TRBJ1-1 and V is TRBV7-9, with D hard to call. This CDR3 region has 15 residues. Germline CDR1 is SEHNR and CDR2 is FQNEAQ (reference sequence). V was trimmed by 4 bases and J by 4 bases, leaving 16 bases between them. In nucleotides, the CDR3 is TGTGCCAGCAGCTCCAGCCGGACTTGGGCCACTGAAGCTTTCTTT. Translated, it gives CASSSSRTWATEAFF.